These 20 T cell receptor beta chains share one sample of origin, sequenced in a study of T cell repertoires in cytomegalovirus infection. TCRdb re-called the reads through MiXCR, storing one row per CDR3 protein. The data hold around 290,000 distinct CDR3 sequences, with more than 20% observed a single time. Sequenced material: PBMCs. Receptor source: a human donor in good health (CMV status not recorded). Some clones in this sample may be carry-over from other donors' samples.

The V and J genes are TRBV7-3 and TRBJ2-2; a possible D gene is TRBD2 (7 bases). Germline loops: CDR1 SGHTA, CDR2 FQGTGA. The CDR3 spans 15 residues. Deletions cut 5 bases from V and 0 bases from J, with 10 bases between. The CDR3 is CASSVGGANTGELFF. The CDR3 DNA reads as TGTGCCAGCAGCGTAGGGGGGGCGAACACCGGGGAGCTGTTTTTT.

This rearrangement joins TRBV20-1 to TRBJ1-5, with TRBD1 as a possible D gene (6 bases). Germline assignment: CDR1 DFQATT and CDR2 SNEGSKA (reference sequence). With 5 bases removed from V and 9 bases from J, the gap between germline ends came to 20 bases. The CDR3 runs to 14 residues. In nucleotides, the CDR3 is TGCAGTGCTGCTTCGGGGGGCGGTGAGGGGCCCCAGCATTTT. This sequence encodes CSAASGGGEGPQHF.

This clonotype was seen at least ten times. The chain joins TRBV7-2 to TRBJ2-2; the match to TRBD1 covers 8 bases. The CDR3 length is 14 residues. J was trimmed by 5 bases and V by 5 bases; bases with no gene match: 4. CDR1 and CDR2 (germline): SGHTA, FQGNSA. This chain's CDR3 is CASSGRTGTGELFF. CDR3 bases: TGTGCCAGCAGCGGCAGGACAGGGACCGGGGAGCTGTTTTTT.

The chain joins TRBV29-1 to TRBJ2-5; the match to TRBD2 covers 8 bases. The CDR3 spans 13 residues. Germline CDR1 SQVTM, CDR2 ANQGSEA. J was trimmed by 4 bases and V by 2 bases; bases with no gene match: 3. The CDR3 is CSVEIAGTETQYF. The CDR3 DNA follows: TGCAGCGTTGAAATAGCGGGGACAGAGACCCAGTACTTC. The complete variable domain, with remaining parts taken from reference TRBV29-1 and TRBJ2-5, reads SAVISQKPSRDICQRGTSLTIQCQVDSQVTMMFWYRQQPGQSLTLIATANQGSEATYESGFVIDKFPISRPNLTFSTLTVSNMSPEDSSIYLCSVEIAGTETQYFGPGTRLLVL.

This clonotype was observed a handful of times. The gene calls are TRBV7-2 and TRBJ1-1; D unclear. Trimming took off 5 bases at V and 0 bases at J, with 22 bases between the two ends. Germline lookup yields CDR1 SGHTA and CDR2 FQGNSA. This CDR3 contains 18 residues. CDR3 nucleotide sequence: TGTGCCAGCAGCCGTCGGGTTTCCTCTACCACCATGAACACTGAAGCTTTCTTT. The encoded protein is CASSRRVSSTTMNTEAFF. Based on the CDR3 plus reference TRBV7-2 and TRBJ1-1, the full variable domain is GAGVSQSPSNKVTEKGKDVELRCDPISGHTALYWYRQSLGQGLEFLIYFQGNSAPDKSGLPSDRFSAERTGGSVSTLTIQRTQQEDSAVYLCASSRRVSSTTMNTEAFFGQGTRLTVV.

On this clonotype itself: This clone may be a read error of a much larger clone one base away. As DNA, the CDR3 is TGTGCCAGCAGAGGGCAGGCCCAGTACTTC. It codes for CASRGQAQYF. This chain uses TRBV7-2 with TRBJ2-5; no clear D. V lost 6 bases, J lost 9 bases, and 8 bases lay in between. CDR1 and CDR2 (germline): SGHTA, FQGNSA. The CDR3 spans 10 residues.

This clonotype was observed at least ten times. The V and J genes are TRBV7-2 and TRBJ2-7, with a tentative D call TRBD1 (5 bases). Germline values: CDR1 SGHTA, CDR2 FQGNSA. The CDR3 sequence is 14 residues long. Trimming removed 3 bases from V and 5 bases from J, with 14 bases in between. DNA of the CDR3: TGTGCCAGCAGCTTTCAGGGTCTTTACGACGAGCAGTACTTC. Translating it yields CASSFQGLYDEQYF.

The gene calls are TRBV2 and TRBJ1-1; TRBD1 matches 8 bases. CDR1 is SNHLY, CDR2 FYNNEI, per germline. V was pared by 8 bases and J by 5 bases, with 1 base of the junction left unmatched. This CDR3 comprises 11 residues. The CDR3 loop is CASRTGTEAFF. CDR3 nucleotide sequence: TGTGCCAGCCGGACAGGGACTGAAGCTTTCTTT.

The V and J genes are TRBV7-9 and TRBJ1-6; D is perhaps TRBD1 (5 bases). Germline-derived CDR1 and CDR2 are SEHNR and FQNEAQ (reference sequence). V gave up 5 bases and J gave up 9 bases, with 14 bases separating them. This CDR3 is built from 14 residues. CDR3 loop: CASSGSRGGSPLHF. CDR3 in DNA: TGTGCCAGCAGCGGGAGTAGGGGTGGTTCACCCCTCCACTTT.

The V call is TRBV19, the J call TRBJ2-3; 8 positions agree with TRBD2. CDR3 length: 14 residues. Unmatched junction bases numbered 9, after V lost 10 bases and J lost 3 bases. Per the germline V gene, CDR1 is LNHDA and CDR2 is SQIVND (reference sequence). This CDR3 is CATGRVAGTDTQYF. In DNA form, the CDR3 reads TGTGCCACCGGGAGGGTAGCGGGGACAGATACGCAGTATTTT.

This clonotype came up a few times. V is TRBV7-9 and J is TRBJ1-1, with a tentative D call TRBD1 (5 bases). This CDR3 is built from 15 residues. Trimming shortened V by 0 bases and J by 1 base, and 9 bases separated the two germline ends. Per germline, CDR1 SEHNR and CDR2 FQNEAQ (reference sequence). For the CDR3, the DNA is TGTGCCAGCAGCTTAGCGCCAGGGACGAACACTGAAGCTTTCTTT. It specifies CASSLAPGTNTEAFF. The full variable domain, its missing parts supplied by reference TRBV7-9 and TRBJ1-1, is DTGVSQNPRHKITKRGQNVTFRCDPISEHNRLYWYRQTLGQGPEFLTYFQNEAQLEKSRLLSDRFSAERPKGSFSTLEIQRTEQGDSAMYLCASSLAPGTNTEAFFGQGTRLTVV.

The CDR3 region is CASSIFGTGGTDTQYF. The CDR3 bases are TGTGCCAGTAGTATTTTCGGGACAGGGGGAACAGATACGCAGTATTTT. This chain connects TRBV19 to TRBJ2-3, with 11 bases matching TRBD1. This CDR3 spans 16 amino acids. Germline V lookup: CDR1 LNHDA, CDR2 SQIVND (reference sequence). The junction had 5 bases not matched to a gene; V was cut back by 3 bases and J by 3 bases.

The chain links TRBV20-1 to TRBJ2-7, with D hard to call. The CDR3 consists of 12 residues. Trimming left V 5 bases short and J 0 bases short, with 8 bases between. CDR1 and CDR2 from the germline V gene are DFQATT and SNEGSKA (reference sequence). In nucleotides, the CDR3 is TGCAGTGCTGCGACGGACTCCTACGAGCAGTACTTC. It encodes CSAATDSYEQYF.

This chain connects TRBV7-2 to TRBJ1-1; no clear D gene. This CDR3 is 13 amino acids long. The germline gives CDR1 SGHTA, CDR2 FQGNSA. V was shortened by 3 bases and J by 4 bases, with 9 bases between the two germline ends. CDR3 region: CASSFKESTEAFF. The CDR3 DNA reads TGTGCCAGCAGCTTTAAGGAAAGCACTGAAGCTTTCTTT.

The J gene is TRBJ2-1, the V gene TRBV11-1; maybe TRBD1 (6 bases). Between the trimmed V and J ends, which lost 2 bases and 2 bases, there was a span of 10 bases. The CDR3 is 15 residues long. CDR1 is SGHAT, CDR2 FQDESV, per germline (reference sequence). The CDR3 sequence: CASSLSRGAYNEQFF. In nucleotides, the CDR3 is TGTGCCAGCAGCTTATCCAGGGGAGCCTACAATGAGCAGTTCTTC. Complete variable domain (other parts from reference TRBV11-1 and TRBJ2-1): EAEVAQSPRYKITEKSQAVAFWCDPISGHATLYWYRQILGQGPELLVQFQDESVVDDSQLPKDRFSAERLKGVDSTLKIQPAELGDSAMYLCASSLSRGAYNEQFFGPGTRLTVL.

This clonotype was detected only a few times. V is TRBV7-9 and J is TRBJ1-3; tentative D call: TRBD1 (5 bases). CDR3 length: 15 residues. V was clipped by 3 bases and J by 4 bases, with 13 bases between them. Germline assignment: CDR1 SEHNR and CDR2 FQNEAQ (reference sequence). CDR3 loop: CASSFGGAKGNTIYF. The CDR3 DNA is TGTGCCAGCAGCTTTGGAGGGGCAAAGGGAAACACCATATATTTT.

The V gene is TRBV7-2, the J gene TRBJ1-6; no reliable D call. The germline gives CDR1 SGHTA, CDR2 FQGNSA. This CDR3 has 14 residues. The V and J ends lost 4 bases and 7 bases respectively, with 11 bases between them. The CDR3 DNA sequence: TGTGCCAGCAGCTCCCCGGGAGGGAATTCACCCCTCCACTTT. Protein sequence: CASSSPGGNSPLHF.

This clonotype was recorded a few times. The chain links TRBV7-2 to TRBJ1-2; 7 nucleotides agree with TRBD1. After removal of 2 bases from V and 5 bases from J, the junction contained 5 bases not matched to a gene. Germline CDR1 and CDR2: SGHTA and FQGNSA. This CDR3 has 14 amino acids. CDR3 residues: CASSLSTGNYGYTF. CDR3 bases: TGTGCCAGCAGCTTATCGACAGGGAATTATGGCTACACCTTC.

This clonotype was counted only a few times. V usage is TRBV6-1 and J usage is TRBJ2-1; TRBD2 aligns across 9 bases. Germline loops: CDR1 MNHNS, CDR2 SASEGT. V lost 5 bases to trimming and J lost 7 bases; unmatched junction nucleotides: 9. This CDR3 is built from 15 residues. The CDR3 DNA sequence: TGTGCCAGCAGTCAGGGGGTTAGCGGGAGAAATGAGCAGTTCTTC. Its translation is CASSQGVSGRNEQFF.

The chain joins TRBV7-2 to TRBJ2-3; D is possibly TRBD1 (5 bases). Trimming left V 4 bases short and J 4 bases short, with 12 bases between. This CDR3 region has 14 residues. CDR1 SGHTA and CDR2 FQGNSA come from the germline V gene. CDR3 nucleotides: TGTGCCAGCAGCTCAGGACAAAGCTCAGATACGCAGTATTTT. This encodes CASSSGQSSDTQYF.